The source of this T cell receptor beta chain is a study of breast tumors, draining lymph nodes, adjacent tissues. At least ten counts were recorded for this clonotype. Samples came from axillary lymph nodes draining the breast cancer. Each CDR3 protein gets one entry after TCRdb re-called the multiplex PCR reads with MiXCR. The sample holds about 130,000 distinct CDR3 sequences, around 20% seen once. V was clipped by 4 bases and J by 1 base; unmatched bases: 9. Germline values: CDR1 SGHTA, CDR2 FQGTGA. The CDR3 totals 19 residues. This clonotype was sampled from a female donor with breast cancer. Some clones in this sample may be carry-over from other donors' samples. Sequenced input: axillary lymph node tissue. The gene calls are TRBV7-3 and TRBJ2-1, with 14 bases lining up with TRBD2. CDR3 protein: CASSSMGGLAGASYNEQFF. The CDR3 DNA reads as TGTGCCAGCAGCTCAATGGGGGGACTAGCGGGAGCGTCCTACAATGAGCAGTTCTTC.